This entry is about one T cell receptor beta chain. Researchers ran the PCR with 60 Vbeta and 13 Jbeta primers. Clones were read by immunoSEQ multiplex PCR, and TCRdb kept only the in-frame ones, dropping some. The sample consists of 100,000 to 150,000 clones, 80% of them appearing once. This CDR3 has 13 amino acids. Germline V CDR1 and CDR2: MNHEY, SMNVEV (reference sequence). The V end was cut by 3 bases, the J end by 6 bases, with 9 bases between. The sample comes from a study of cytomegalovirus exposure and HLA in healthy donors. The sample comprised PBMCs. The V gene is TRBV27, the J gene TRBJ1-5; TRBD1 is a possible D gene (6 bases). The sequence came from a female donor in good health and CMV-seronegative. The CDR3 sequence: CASSFTGIQPQHF. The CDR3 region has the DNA TGTGCCAGCAGTTTTACAGGGATTCAGCCCCAGCATTTT.